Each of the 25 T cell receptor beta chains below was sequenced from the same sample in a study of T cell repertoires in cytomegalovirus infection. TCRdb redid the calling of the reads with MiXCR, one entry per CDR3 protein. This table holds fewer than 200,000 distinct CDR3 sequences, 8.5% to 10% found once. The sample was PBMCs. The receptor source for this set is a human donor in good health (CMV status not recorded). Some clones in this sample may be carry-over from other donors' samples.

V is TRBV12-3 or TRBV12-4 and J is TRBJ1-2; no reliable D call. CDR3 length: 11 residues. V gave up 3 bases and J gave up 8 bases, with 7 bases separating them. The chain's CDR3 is CASSLRQGYTF. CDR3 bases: TGTGCCAGCAGTTTGAGGCAGGGCTACACCTTC.

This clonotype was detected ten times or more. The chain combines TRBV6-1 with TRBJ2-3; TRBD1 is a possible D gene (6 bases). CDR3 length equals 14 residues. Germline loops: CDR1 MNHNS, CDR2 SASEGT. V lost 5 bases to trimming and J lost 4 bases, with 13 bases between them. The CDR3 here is CASSTDKGADTQYF. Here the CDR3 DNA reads TGTGCCAGCAGTACCGACAAGGGGGCAGATACGCAGTATTTT.

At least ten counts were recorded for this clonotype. The CDR3 here is CASKRLAGAVSSYNEQFF. CDR3 DNA: TGTGCCAGCAAGAGGTTAGCGGGGGCCGTCAGCTCCTACAATGAGCAGTTCTTC. The gene calls are TRBV6-2 or TRBV6-3 and TRBJ2-1; TRBD2 matches 9 bases. Germline values: CDR1 MNHEY, CDR2 SVGEGT. This CDR3 is built from 18 residues. V was pared by 7 bases and J by 0 bases, with 13 bases of the junction left unmatched.

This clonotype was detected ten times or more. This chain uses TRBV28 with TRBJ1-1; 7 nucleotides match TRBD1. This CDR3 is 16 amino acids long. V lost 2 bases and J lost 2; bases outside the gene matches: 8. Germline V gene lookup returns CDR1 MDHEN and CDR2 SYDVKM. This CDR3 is CASSLGRTGYNTEAFF. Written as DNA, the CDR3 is TGTGCCAGCAGTTTAGGACGGACAGGATATAACACTGAAGCTTTCTTT.

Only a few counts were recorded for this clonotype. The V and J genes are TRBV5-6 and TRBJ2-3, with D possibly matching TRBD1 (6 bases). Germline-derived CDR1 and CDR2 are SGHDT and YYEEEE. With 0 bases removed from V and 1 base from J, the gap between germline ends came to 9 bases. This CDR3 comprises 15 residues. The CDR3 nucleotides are TGTGCCAGCAGCTTGGCAGGGGATCGCACAGATACGCAGTATTTT. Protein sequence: CASSLAGDRTDTQYF.

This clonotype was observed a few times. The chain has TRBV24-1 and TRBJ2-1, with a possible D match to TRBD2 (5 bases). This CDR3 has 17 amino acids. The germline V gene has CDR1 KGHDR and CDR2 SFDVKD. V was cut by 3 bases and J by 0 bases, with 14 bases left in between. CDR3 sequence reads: CATSDPESGSSYNEQFF. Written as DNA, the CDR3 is TGTGCCACCAGTGATCCGGAAAGCGGAAGCTCCTACAATGAGCAGTTCTTC.

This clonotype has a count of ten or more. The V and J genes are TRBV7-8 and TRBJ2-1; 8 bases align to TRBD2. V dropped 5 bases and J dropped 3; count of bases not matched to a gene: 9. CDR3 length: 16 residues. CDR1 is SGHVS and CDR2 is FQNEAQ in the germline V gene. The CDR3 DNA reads TGTGCCAGCAGCCGCAGATTTAGCGGGGACTACAATGAGCAGTTCTTC. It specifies CASSRRFSGDYNEQFF.

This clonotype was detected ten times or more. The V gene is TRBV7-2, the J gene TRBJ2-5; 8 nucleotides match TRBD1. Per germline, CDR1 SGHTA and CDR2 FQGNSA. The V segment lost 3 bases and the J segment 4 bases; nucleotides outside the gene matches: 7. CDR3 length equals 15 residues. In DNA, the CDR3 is TGTGCCAGCAGCTTGACCAGGGGGCGCGGAGAGACCCAGTACTTC. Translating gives CASSLTRGRGETQYF.

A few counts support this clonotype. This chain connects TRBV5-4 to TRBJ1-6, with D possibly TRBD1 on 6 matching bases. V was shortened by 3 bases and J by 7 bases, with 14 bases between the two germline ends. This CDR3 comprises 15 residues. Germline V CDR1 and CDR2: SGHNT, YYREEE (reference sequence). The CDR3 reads CASSSQGVGNSPLHF. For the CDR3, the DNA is TGTGCCAGCAGCTCACAGGGAGTGGGAAATTCACCCCTCCACTTT.

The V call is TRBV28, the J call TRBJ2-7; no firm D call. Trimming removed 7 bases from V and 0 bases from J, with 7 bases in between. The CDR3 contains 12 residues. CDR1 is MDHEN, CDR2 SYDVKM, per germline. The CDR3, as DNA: TGTGCCAGCACCAGCAGCTCCTACGAGCAGTACTTC. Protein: CASTSSSYEQYF.

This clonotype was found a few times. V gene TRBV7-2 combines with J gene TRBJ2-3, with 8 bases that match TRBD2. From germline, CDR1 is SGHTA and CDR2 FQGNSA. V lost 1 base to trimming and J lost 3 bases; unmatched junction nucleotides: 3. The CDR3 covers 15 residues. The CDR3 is CASSLVAGTTDTQYF. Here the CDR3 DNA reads TGTGCCAGCAGCTTAGTAGCGGGGACAACAGATACGCAGTATTTT.

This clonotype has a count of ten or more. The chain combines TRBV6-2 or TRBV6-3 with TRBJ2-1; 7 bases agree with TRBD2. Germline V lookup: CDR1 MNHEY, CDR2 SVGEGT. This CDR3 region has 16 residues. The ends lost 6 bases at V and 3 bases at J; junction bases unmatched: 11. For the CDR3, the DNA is TGTGCCAGCAGCCAGGCTCCTAGCGGTTTCTACAATGAGCAGTTCTTC. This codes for CASSQAPSGFYNEQFF.

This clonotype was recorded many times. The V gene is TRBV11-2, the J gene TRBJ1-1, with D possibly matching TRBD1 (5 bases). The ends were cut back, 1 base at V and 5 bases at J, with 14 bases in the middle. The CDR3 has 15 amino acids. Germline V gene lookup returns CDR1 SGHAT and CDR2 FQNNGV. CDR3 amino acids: CASSLVHGAGTEAFF. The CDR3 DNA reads TGTGCCAGCAGCTTAGTGCACGGGGCTGGTACTGAAGCTTTCTTT.

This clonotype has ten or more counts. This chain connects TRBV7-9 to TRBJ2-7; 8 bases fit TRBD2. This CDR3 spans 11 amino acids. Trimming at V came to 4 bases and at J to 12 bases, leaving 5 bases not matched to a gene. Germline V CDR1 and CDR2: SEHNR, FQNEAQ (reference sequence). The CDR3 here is CASSSGTRRYF. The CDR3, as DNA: TGTGCCAGCAGCTCCGGGACTAGGAGGTACTTC.

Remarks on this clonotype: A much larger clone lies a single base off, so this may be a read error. The CDR3 DNA sequence: TGTGCCAGCAACAGGGTAGAGGTTAGCAATCAGCCCCAGCATTTT. This gives the protein CASNRVEVSNQPQHF. V and J are TRBV28 and TRBJ1-5; TRBD1 is a possible D gene (6 bases). V lost 7 bases, J lost 0 bases, and 13 bases lay in between. CDR1 MDHEN and CDR2 SYDVKM come from the germline V gene. The CDR3 loop spans 15 amino acids.

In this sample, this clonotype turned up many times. CDR3 sequence: CASTTGGLPAYEQYF. The CDR3, as DNA: TGTGCCAGCACCACAGGGGGACTACCGGCCTACGAGCAGTACTTC. J is TRBJ2-7 and V is TRBV6-2 or TRBV6-3, with D perhaps TRBD1 (8 bases). Trimming left V 7 bases short and J 2 bases short, with 18 bases between. This CDR3 is 15 amino acids long. In germline, CDR1 is MNHEY, CDR2 SVGEGT.

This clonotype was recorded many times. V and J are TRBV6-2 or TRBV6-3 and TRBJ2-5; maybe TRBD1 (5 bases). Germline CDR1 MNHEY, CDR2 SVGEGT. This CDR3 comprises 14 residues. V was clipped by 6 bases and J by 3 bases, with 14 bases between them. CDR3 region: CASRQGANKETQYF. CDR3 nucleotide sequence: TGTGCCAGCAGGCAAGGGGCCAACAAAGAGACCCAGTACTTC.

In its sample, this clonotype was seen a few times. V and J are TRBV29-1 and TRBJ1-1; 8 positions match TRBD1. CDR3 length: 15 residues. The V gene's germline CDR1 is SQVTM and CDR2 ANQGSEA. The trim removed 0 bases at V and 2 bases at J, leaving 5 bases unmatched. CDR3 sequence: CSVEDGGQGNTEAFF. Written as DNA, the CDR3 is TGCAGCGTTGAAGATGGAGGACAGGGCAACACTGAAGCTTTCTTT.

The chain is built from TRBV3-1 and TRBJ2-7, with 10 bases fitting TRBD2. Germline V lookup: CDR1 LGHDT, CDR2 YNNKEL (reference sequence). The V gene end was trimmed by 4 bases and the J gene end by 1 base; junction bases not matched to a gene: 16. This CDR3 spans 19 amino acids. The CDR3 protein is CASSPNPASSSGGSYEQYF. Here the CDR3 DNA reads TGTGCCAGCAGCCCCAATCCGGCCTCGTCTAGCGGGGGTTCCTACGAGCAGTACTTC.

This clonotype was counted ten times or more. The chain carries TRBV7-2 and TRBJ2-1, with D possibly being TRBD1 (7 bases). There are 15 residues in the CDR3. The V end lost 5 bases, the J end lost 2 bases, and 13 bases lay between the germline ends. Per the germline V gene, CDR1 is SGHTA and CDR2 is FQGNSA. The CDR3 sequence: CASSPQGGPYNEQFF. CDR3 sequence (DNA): TGTGCCAGCAGCCCCCAGGGGGGCCCCTACAATGAGCAGTTCTTC.

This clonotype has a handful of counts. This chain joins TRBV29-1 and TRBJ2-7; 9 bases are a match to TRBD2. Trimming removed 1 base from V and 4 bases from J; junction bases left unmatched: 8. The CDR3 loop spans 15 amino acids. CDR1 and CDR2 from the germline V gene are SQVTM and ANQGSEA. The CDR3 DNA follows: TGCAGCGTTGAAGGGGTGCGGGAGGGCCAATACGAGCAGTACTTC. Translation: CSVEGVREGQYEQYF.

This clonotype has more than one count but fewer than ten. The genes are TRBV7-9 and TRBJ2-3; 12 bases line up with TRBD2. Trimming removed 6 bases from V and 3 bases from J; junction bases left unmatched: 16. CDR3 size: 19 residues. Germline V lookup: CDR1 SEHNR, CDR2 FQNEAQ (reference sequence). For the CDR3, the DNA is TGTGCCAGCAGAAAAAGGTCCCTAGCGGGAGGGCCAGAAACAGATACGCAGTATTTT. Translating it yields CASRKRSLAGGPETDTQYF.

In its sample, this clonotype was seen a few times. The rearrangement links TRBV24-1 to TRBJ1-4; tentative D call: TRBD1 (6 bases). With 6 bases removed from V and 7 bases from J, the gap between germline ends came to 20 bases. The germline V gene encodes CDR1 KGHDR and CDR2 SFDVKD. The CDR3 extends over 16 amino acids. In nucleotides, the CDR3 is TGTGCCACCAGTCCGCTGGGGGGCCAGGAGGGTGAAAAACTGTTTTTT. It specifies CATSPLGGQEGEKLFF.

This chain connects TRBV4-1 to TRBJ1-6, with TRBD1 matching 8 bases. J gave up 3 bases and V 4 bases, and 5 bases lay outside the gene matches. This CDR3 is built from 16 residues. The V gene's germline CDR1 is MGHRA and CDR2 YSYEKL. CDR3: CASSLVTGDYNSPLHF. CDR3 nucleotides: TGCGCCAGCAGCCTCGTGACAGGGGACTATAATTCACCCCTCCACTTT.

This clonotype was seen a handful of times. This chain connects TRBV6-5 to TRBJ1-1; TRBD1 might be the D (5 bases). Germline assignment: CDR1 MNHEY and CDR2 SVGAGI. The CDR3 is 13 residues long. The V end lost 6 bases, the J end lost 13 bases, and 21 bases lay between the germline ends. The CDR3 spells CASSLGLGRAGFF. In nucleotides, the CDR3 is TGTGCCAGCAGCCTCGGGCTTGGCAGGGCCGGTTTCTTT.